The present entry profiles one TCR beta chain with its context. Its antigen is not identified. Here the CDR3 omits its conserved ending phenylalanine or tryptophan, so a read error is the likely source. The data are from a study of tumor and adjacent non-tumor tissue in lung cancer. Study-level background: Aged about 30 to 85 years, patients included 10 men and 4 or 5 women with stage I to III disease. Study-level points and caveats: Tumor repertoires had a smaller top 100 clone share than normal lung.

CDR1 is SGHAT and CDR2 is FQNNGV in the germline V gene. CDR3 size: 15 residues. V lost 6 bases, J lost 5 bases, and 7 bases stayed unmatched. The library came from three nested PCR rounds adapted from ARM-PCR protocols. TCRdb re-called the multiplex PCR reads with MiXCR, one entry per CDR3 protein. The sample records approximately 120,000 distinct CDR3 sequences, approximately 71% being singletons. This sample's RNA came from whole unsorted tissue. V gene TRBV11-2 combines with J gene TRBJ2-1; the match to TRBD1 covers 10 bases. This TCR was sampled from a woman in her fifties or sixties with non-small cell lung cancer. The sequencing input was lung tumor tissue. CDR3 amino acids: CASSRSGTGDNEQFL. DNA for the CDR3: TGTGCCAGCAGTCGATCCGGGACAGGGGACAATGAGCAGTTCCTC.